The clone carrying this T cell receptor (beta chain) was observed at least ten times. Time point defined: persistent/refractory GD, antithyroid drugs over 5 years with positive TRAb. Researchers made the TCR library from RNA that was extracted from PBMCs. The source of the sample is a study of regulatory T cells in long-lasting Graves disease. The CDR3 runs to 14 residues. Losses at the gene ends were 5 bases for V and 3 bases for J; bases not matched to a gene: 6. Construction of TCR beta libraries relied on iRepertoire HTBI primers and on Arm-PCR targeting CDR3 regions. TCRdb re-analysed the multiplex PCR reads in MiXCR, keeping a single row per CDR3 protein. The sample carries some 330,000 distinct CDR3 sequences, 20% to 25% recorded once.

This chain uses TRBV12-3 or TRBV12-4 with TRBJ2-5; TRBD1 aligns across 7 bases. The source was peripheral blood mononuclear cells (PBMCs), collected when the disease was refractory, from a patient treated with antithyroid drugs. This TCR was sampled from a middle-aged woman with Graves disease. The CDR3 loop reads CASSPTGVEETQYF. CDR3 DNA sequence: TGTGCCAGCAGTCCCACAGGGGTCGAAGAGACCCAGTACTTC.